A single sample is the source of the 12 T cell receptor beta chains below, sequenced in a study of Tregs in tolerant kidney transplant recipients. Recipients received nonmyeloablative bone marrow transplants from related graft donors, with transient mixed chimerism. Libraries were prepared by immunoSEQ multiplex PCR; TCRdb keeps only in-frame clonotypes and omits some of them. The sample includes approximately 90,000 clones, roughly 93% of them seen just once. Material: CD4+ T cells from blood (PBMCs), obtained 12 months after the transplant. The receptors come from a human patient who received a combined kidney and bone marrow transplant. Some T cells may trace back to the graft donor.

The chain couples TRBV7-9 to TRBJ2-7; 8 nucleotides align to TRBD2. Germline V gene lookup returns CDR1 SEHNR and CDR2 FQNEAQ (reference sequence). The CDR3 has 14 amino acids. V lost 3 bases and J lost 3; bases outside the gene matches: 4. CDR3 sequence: CASSFKGLDYEQYF. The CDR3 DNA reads TGTGCCAGCAGCTTTAAGGGACTAGACTACGAGCAGTACTTC.

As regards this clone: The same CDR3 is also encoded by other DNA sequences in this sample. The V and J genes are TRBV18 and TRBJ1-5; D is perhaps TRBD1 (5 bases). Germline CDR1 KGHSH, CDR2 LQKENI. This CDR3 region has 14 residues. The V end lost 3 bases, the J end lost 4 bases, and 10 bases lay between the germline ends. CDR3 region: CASSPGTGNQPQHF. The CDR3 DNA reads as TGTGCCAGCTCACCCGGCACAGGTAATCAGCCCCAGCATTTT.

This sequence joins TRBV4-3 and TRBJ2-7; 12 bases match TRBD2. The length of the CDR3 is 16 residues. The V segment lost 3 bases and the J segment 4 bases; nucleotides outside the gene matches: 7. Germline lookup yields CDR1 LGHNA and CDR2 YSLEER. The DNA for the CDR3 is TGCGCCAGCAGCCAGCGACTAGCGGGAGACGCATACGAGCAGTACTTC. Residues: CASSQRLAGDAYEQYF.

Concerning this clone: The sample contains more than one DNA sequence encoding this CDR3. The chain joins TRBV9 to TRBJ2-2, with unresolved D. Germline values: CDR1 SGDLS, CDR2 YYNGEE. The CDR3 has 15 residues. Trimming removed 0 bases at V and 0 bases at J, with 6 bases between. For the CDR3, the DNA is TGTGCCAGCAGCGTAGCGTCAGCGAACACCGGGGAGCTGTTTTTT. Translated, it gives CASSVASANTGELFF.

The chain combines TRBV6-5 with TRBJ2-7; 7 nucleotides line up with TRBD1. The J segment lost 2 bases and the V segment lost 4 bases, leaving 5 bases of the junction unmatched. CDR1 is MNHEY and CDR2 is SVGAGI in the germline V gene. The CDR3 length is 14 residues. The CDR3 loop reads CASSSLGTAYEQYF. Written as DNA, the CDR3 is TGTGCCAGCAGTTCCCTCGGGACAGCCTACGAGCAGTACTTC.

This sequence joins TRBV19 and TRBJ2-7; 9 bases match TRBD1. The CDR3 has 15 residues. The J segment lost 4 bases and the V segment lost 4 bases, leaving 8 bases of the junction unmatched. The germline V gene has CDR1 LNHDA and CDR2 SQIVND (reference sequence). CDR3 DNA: TGTGCCAGTAGTACTTCTTCGGGGACAGGGTACGAGCAGTACTTC. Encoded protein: CASSTSSGTGYEQYF.

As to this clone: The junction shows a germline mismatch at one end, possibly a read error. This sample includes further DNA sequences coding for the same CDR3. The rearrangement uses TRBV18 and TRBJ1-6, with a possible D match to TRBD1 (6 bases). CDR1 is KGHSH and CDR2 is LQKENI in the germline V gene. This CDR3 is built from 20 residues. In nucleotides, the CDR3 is TGTGCCAGCTCACCTGGGTTACCAGGGGCAAGTGTATCCTATAATTCCCCCCTCCACTTT. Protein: CASSPGLPGASVSYNSPLHF.

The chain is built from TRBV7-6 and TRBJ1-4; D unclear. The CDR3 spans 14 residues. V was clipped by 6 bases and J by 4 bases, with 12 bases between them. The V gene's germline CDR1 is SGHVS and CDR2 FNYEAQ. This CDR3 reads CASSPFAVNEKLFF. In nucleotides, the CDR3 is TGTGCCAGCAGTCCCTTCGCGGTTAATGAAAAACTGTTTTTT.

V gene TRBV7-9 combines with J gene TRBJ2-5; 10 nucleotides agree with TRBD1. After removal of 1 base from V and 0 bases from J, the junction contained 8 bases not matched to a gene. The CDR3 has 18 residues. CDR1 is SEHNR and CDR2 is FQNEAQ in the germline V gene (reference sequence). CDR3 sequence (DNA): TGTGCCAGCAGCTTAGGACCTACCGGGACAGGGGACCAAGAGACCCAGTACTTC. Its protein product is CASSLGPTGTGDQETQYF. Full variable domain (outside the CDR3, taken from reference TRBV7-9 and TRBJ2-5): DTGVSQNPRHKITKRGQNVTFRCDPISEHNRLYWYRQTLGQGPEFLTYFQNEAQLEKSRLLSDRFSAERPKGSFSTLEIQRTEQGDSAMYLCASSLGPTGTGDQETQYFGPGTRLLVL.

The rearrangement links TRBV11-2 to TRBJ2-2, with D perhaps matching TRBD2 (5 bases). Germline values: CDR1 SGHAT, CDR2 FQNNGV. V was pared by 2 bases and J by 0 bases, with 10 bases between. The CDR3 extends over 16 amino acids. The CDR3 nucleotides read TGTGCCAGCAGCTTATTCGAGGGCGCGAACACCGGGGAGCTGTTTTTT. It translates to CASSLFEGANTGELFF.

CDR3 region: CASSQTPLAGGPRDIQYF. The CDR3, as DNA: TGTGCCAGCAGCCAGACCCCGCTAGCGGGGGGGCCTCGGGACATTCAGTACTTC. The V gene is TRBV2, the J gene TRBJ2-4, with 12 bases fitting TRBD2. Trimming at V came to 6 bases and at J to 8 bases, leaving 17 bases not matched to a gene. The V gene's germline CDR1 is SNHLY and CDR2 FYNNEI. This CDR3 comprises 18 residues.

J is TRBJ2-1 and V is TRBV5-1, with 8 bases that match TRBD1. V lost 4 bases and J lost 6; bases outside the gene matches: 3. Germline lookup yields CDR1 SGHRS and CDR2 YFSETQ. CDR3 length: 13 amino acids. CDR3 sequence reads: CASSTGQGNEQFF. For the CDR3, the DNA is TGCGCCAGCAGCACTGGACAGGGCAATGAGCAGTTCTTC.